Listed below are T cell receptor beta chains from one sample, sequenced in a study of T cell responses to AZD1222 COVID-19 vaccine. Here immunoSEQ multiplex PCR was the method, and the copy in TCRdb shows in-frame clones only, minus some. This table holds about 190,000 clones, around 92% found once. The sequencing used peripheral blood, collected on day 0 of AZD1222 vaccination. The receptors stem from an adult in good health. The CDR3 runs from the conserved cysteine through the conserved F or W. The D gene is left open where the match is weak. For some rows the clone size is stated as once, few or many, or as a class when expanded; others skip it.

v_gene: TRBV7-3
d_gene: -
j_gene: TRBJ1-1
abundance: -
CDR3aa: CASSLAETNTEAFF
CDR3nt: TGTGCCAGCAGCTTAGCCGAGACGAACACTGAAGCTTTCTTT

v_gene: TRBV25-1
d_gene: -
j_gene: TRBJ1-1
abundance: -
CDR3aa: CASSAPGNTEAFF
CDR3nt: TGTGCCAGCAGTGCGCCCGGGAACACTGAAGCTTTCTTT

v_gene: TRBV6-5
d_gene: -
j_gene: TRBJ2-3
abundance: -
CDR3aa: CASSYQGGLTDTQYF
CDR3nt: TGTGCCAGCAGTTACCAGGGTGGGTTGACAGATACGCAGTATTTT

v_gene: TRBV19
d_gene: -
j_gene: TRBJ2-2
abundance: -
CDR3aa: CASSTLQGTGTGELFF
CDR3nt: TGTGCCAGTAGTACGTTACAGGGTACCGGGACCGGGGAGCTGTTTTTT

v_gene: TRBV18
d_gene: -
j_gene: TRBJ1-3
abundance: -
CDR3aa: CASSAVQDSGNTIYF
CDR3nt: TGTGCCAGCTCAGCCGTGCAGGACTCTGGAAACACCATATATTTT

v_gene: TRBV5-4
d_gene: -
j_gene: TRBJ1-1
abundance: few
CDR3aa: CASSRGRTENTEAFF
CDR3nt: TGTGCCAGCAGCAGGGGGAGGACGGAGAACACTGAAGCTTTCTTT

v_gene: TRBV4-2
d_gene: TRBD2
j_gene: TRBJ2-5
abundance: -
CDR3aa: CASSLNVIAGEQETQYF
CDR3nt: TGTGCCAGCAGCCTCAACGTGATAGCGGGGGAGCAAGAGACCCAGTACTTC

v_gene: TRBV27
d_gene: TRBD1
j_gene: TRBJ1-3
abundance: few
CDR3aa: CASGRIGTESGNTIYF
CDR3nt: TGTGCCAGCGGACGAATCGGGACAGAGTCTGGAAACACCATATATTTT

v_gene: TRBV28
d_gene: -
j_gene: TRBJ1-1
abundance: -
CDR3aa: CASSLADGNMNTEAFF
CDR3nt: TGTGCCAGCAGTTTAGCGGACGGTAACATGAACACTGAAGCTTTCTTT

v_gene: TRBV7-2
d_gene: TRBD1
j_gene: TRBJ1-6
abundance: -
CDR3aa: CASSFGTGNVGTLHF
CDR3nt: TGTGCCAGCAGCTTTGGGACAGGGAATGTGGGTACCCTCCACTTT

v_gene: TRBV10-2
d_gene: -
j_gene: TRBJ1-1
abundance: -
CDR3aa: CASTWTPAGLNTEAFF
CDR3nt: TGCGCCAGCACTTGGACCCCCGCCGGATTGAACACTGAAGCTTTCTTT

v_gene: TRBV7-9
d_gene: -
j_gene: TRBJ1-5
abundance: -
CDR3aa: CASSSQGEQPQHF
CDR3nt: TGTGCCAGCAGCTCGCAGGGTGAACAGCCCCAGCATTTT

v_gene: TRBV10-1
d_gene: -
j_gene: TRBJ2-7
abundance: -
CDR3aa: CASSDYYEQYF
CDR3nt: TGCGCCAGCAGTGACTACTACGAGCAGTACTTC

v_gene: TRBV19
d_gene: TRBD1
j_gene: TRBJ1-1
abundance: -
CDR3aa: CASSIGGTGATEAFF
CDR3nt: TGTGCCAGTAGTATAGGCGGGACAGGGGCGACTGAAGCTTTCTTT

v_gene: TRBV5-1
d_gene: -
j_gene: TRBJ1-4
abundance: -
CDR3aa: CASSLASATNEKLFF
CDR3nt: TGCGCCAGCAGCTTGGCTTCCGCAACTAATGAAAAACTGTTTTTT

v_gene: TRBV6-6
d_gene: -
j_gene: TRBJ1-1
abundance: -
CDR3aa: CASTRIQGSEAFF
CDR3nt: TGTGCCAGCACCCGGATACAGGGCTCTGAAGCTTTCTTT

v_gene: TRBV24-1
d_gene: -
j_gene: TRBJ2-2
abundance: -
CDR3aa: CATSARNTGELFF
CDR3nt: TGTGCCACCAGTGCTCGGAACACCGGGGAGCTGTTTTTT

v_gene: TRBV18
d_gene: TRBD1
j_gene: TRBJ1-6
abundance: -
CDR3aa: CASSIVRDRAPYNSPLHF
CDR3nt: TGTGCCAGCTCGATTGTCCGGGACAGGGCTCCCTATAATTCACCCCTCCACTTT

v_gene: TRBV9
d_gene: TRBD1
j_gene: TRBJ1-2
abundance: -
CDR3aa: CASSPRGQGRVGYTF
CDR3nt: TGTGCCAGCAGCCCCAGGGGACAGGGAAGAGTCGGCTACACCTTC

v_gene: TRBV29-1
d_gene: -
j_gene: TRBJ1-4
abundance: -
CDR3aa: CSASGVREKLFF
CDR3nt: TGCAGCGCCTCAGGGGTACGCGAAAAACTGTTTTTT

v_gene: TRBV5-1
d_gene: TRBD2
j_gene: TRBJ2-2
abundance: -
CDR3aa: CASSAGLAGLNTGELFF
CDR3nt: TGCGCCAGCAGCGCGGGACTAGCGGGACTGAACACCGGGGAGCTGTTTTTT

v_gene: TRBV18
d_gene: -
j_gene: TRBJ2-7
abundance: -
CDR3aa: CASSPLAATEQYF
CDR3nt: TGTGCCAGCTCACCACTCGCCGCCACCGAGCAGTACTTC

v_gene: TRBV18
d_gene: TRBD1
j_gene: TRBJ1-3
abundance: -
CDR3aa: CASSPGTDNLYF
CDR3nt: TGTGCCAGCTCACCTGGGACAGACAACCTATATTTT

v_gene: TRBV6-5
d_gene: -
j_gene: TRBJ1-2
abundance: -
CDR3aa: CASSYPGQYGYTF
CDR3nt: TGTGCCAGCAGTTACCCCGGACAGTATGGCTACACCTTC

v_gene: TRBV7-9
d_gene: -
j_gene: TRBJ1-1
abundance: once
CDR3aa: CASSFWAHRDRKTEAFF
CDR3nt: TGTGCCAGCAGCTTCTGGGCGCACAGGGATAGGAAAACTGAAGCTTTCTTT

v_gene: TRBV6-5
d_gene: -
j_gene: TRBJ2-1
abundance: -
CDR3aa: CASSYNGPRGEQFF
CDR3nt: TGTGCCAGCAGTTACAATGGACCGAGGGGGGAGCAGTTCTTC

v_gene: TRBV3-1/TRBV3-2
d_gene: -
j_gene: TRBJ1-4
abundance: once
CDR3aa: CASSQVYRSNEKLFF
CDR3nt: TGTGCCAGCAGCCAAGTATACAGGTCGAATGAAAAACTGTTTTTT

v_gene: TRBV27
d_gene: -
j_gene: TRBJ2-5
abundance: -
CDR3aa: CASSQGFQETQYF
CDR3nt: TGTGCCAGCAGTCAGGGTTTCCAAGAGACCCAGTACTTC

v_gene: TRBV27
d_gene: TRBD1
j_gene: TRBJ2-7
abundance: -
CDR3aa: CASSPRDRAFYEQYF
CDR3nt: TGTGCCAGCAGCCCCCGGGACAGGGCCTTCTACGAGCAGTACTTC

v_gene: TRBV18
d_gene: -
j_gene: TRBJ1-1
abundance: -
CDR3aa: CASSPQGSEAFF
CDR3nt: TGTGCCAGCTCACCCCAAGGGTCTGAAGCTTTCTTT

v_gene: TRBV4-1
d_gene: -
j_gene: TRBJ1-2
abundance: -
CDR3aa: CASSQDQYGYTF
CDR3nt: TGCGCCAGCAGCCAAGACCAGTATGGCTACACCTTC

v_gene: TRBV7-3
d_gene: -
j_gene: TRBJ1-1
abundance: -
CDR3aa: CASSSEGYFTEAFF
CDR3nt: TGTGCCAGCAGCTCCGAAGGGTATTTCACTGAAGCTTTCTTT

v_gene: TRBV28
d_gene: TRBD1
j_gene: TRBJ1-1
abundance: -
CDR3aa: CASSLRDSVGTFF
CDR3nt: TGTGCCAGCAGTTTAAGGGACAGCGTGGGAACTTTCTTT

v_gene: TRBV20-1
d_gene: -
j_gene: TRBJ2-1
abundance: -
CDR3aa: CSARSQSEQFF
CDR3nt: TGCAGTGCTAGAAGCCAGTCCGAGCAGTTCTTC

v_gene: TRBV5-4
d_gene: TRBD1
j_gene: TRBJ2-3
abundance: -
CDR3aa: CASRRTGGADTQYF
CDR3nt: TGTGCCAGCAGGCGGACAGGGGGCGCAGATACGCAGTATTTT

v_gene: TRBV13
d_gene: -
j_gene: TRBJ2-5
abundance: -
CDR3aa: CASSPQGVETQYF
CDR3nt: TGTGCCAGCAGTCCACAGGGTGTCGAGACCCAGTACTTC

v_gene: TRBV7-9
d_gene: TRBD2
j_gene: TRBJ2-5
abundance: -
CDR3aa: CASSPAGTSLQTQYF
CDR3nt: TGTGCCAGCAGTCCCGCAGGGACTAGCCTGCAGACCCAGTACTTC

v_gene: TRBV12-2
d_gene: -
j_gene: TRBJ1-5
abundance: -
CDR3aa: CASRSEEVPGEHQPQHF
CDR3nt: TGTGCAAGTCGCTCCGAAGAAGTCCCCGGGGAGCATCAGCCCCAGCATTTT

v_gene: TRBV7-2
d_gene: TRBD1
j_gene: TRBJ2-2
abundance: -
CDR3aa: CASSDQGAGTGELFF
CDR3nt: TGTGCCAGCAGCGACCAGGGGGCGGGCACCGGGGAGCTGTTTTTT

v_gene: TRBV19
d_gene: -
j_gene: TRBJ2-2
abundance: -
CDR3aa: CASNRGSTGELFF
CDR3nt: TGTGCCAGTAATAGGGGAAGCACCGGGGAGCTGTTTTTT